One T cell receptor beta chain is described in this entry. Germline trimming cut 4 bases from V and 0 bases from J; bases unmatched to any gene: 7. There are 16 residues in the CDR3. CDR1 SGHRS and CDR2 YFSETQ come from the germline V gene. These data are taken from a study of Tregs in tolerant kidney transplant recipients. Sequencing used immunoSEQ multiplex PCR; TCRdb keeps in-frame clones, though not all of them. Of roughly 80,000 clones listed, 80% to 95% are singletons. This receptor was obtained from a human donor who received a combined kidney and bone marrow transplant. This specimen consisted of Tregs from blood, obtained before the transplant. V usage is TRBV5-1 and J usage is TRBJ2-3, with 8 bases identical to TRBD1. CDR3 DNA sequence: TGCGCCAGCAGCCCAGACAGGGGTGGAAGCACAGATACGCAGTATTTT. Translation: CASSPDRGGSTDTQYF.